The 23 T cell receptor beta chains below all came from one sample that was sequenced in a study of blood T cells in healthy people across ages. A second 7 to 11 cycle PCR used barcoded and J-beta primers. From the 5' RACE reads, TCRdb called clonotypes with MiXCR, one entry per CDR3 protein. The sample records 1.5 million to 2 million distinct CDR3 sequences, 40% to 55% being singletons. Sequences were obtained from blood. These receptors all stem from a woman in her 40s in good health.

V is TRBV7-2 and J is TRBJ1-2, with TRBD1 matching 8 bases. V trimming: 1 base; J trimming: 3 bases; junction bases outside the gene matches: 10. This CDR3 is 17 amino acids long. Germline V CDR1 and CDR2: SGHTA, FQGNSA. CDR3 DNA: TGTGCCAGCAGCTTAGGAGGAGCAGGGGGCGCTTACTATGGCTACACCTTC. It codes for CASSLGGAGGAYYGYTF. Filled out from reference TRBV7-2 and TRBJ1-2, the complete variable domain reads GAGVSQSPSNKVTEKGKDVELRCDPISGHTALYWYRQSLGQGLEFLIYFQGNSAPDKSGLPSDRFSAERTGGSVSTLTIQRTQQEDSAVYLCASSLGGAGGAYYGYTFGSGTRLTVV.

This chain links TRBV7-9 with TRBJ2-5, with D perhaps matching TRBD2 (6 bases). The length of the CDR3 is 16 residues. Trimming cost V 4 bases and J 3 bases, with 18 bases left between them. Per the germline V gene, CDR1 is SEHNR and CDR2 is FQNEAQ (reference sequence). The CDR3 loop reads CASSSQAPREEETQYF. CDR3 nucleotide sequence: TGTGCCAGCAGCTCGCAGGCACCTAGGGAGGAAGAGACCCAGTACTTC.

V and J are TRBV11-2 and TRBJ2-7; D is perhaps TRBD1 (6 bases). V lost 0 bases, J lost 1 base, and 16 bases lay in between. CDR3 length: 17 amino acids. CDR1 is SGHAT, CDR2 FQNNGV, per germline. CDR3 DNA sequence: TGTGCCAGCAGCTTAGATCAGGGGAGACAGATGTCCTACGAGCAGTACTTC. It specifies CASSLDQGRQMSYEQYF. Full variable domain (rest looked up from reference TRBV11-2 and TRBJ2-7): EAGVAQSPRYKIIEKRQSVAFWCNPISGHATLYWYQQILGQGPKLLIQFQNNGVVDDSQLPKDRFSAERLKGVDSTLKIQPAKLEDSAVYLCASSLDQGRQMSYEQYFGPGTRLTVT.

The chain uses TRBV12-3 or TRBV12-4 and TRBJ2-7; TRBD2 agrees at 13 bases. The J segment lost 0 bases and the V segment lost 4 bases, leaving 6 bases of the junction unmatched. CDR3 length: 17 amino acids. CDR3 amino acids: CASSCPGLAGFSYEQYF. For the CDR3, the DNA is TGTGCCAGCAGTTGTCCGGGACTAGCGGGGTTCTCCTACGAGCAGTACTTC.

This clonotype has more than one count but fewer than ten. The V and J genes are TRBV28 and TRBJ2-4; 7 nucleotides line up with TRBD2. CDR1 MDHEN and CDR2 SYDVKM come from the germline V gene. V dropped 7 bases and J dropped 1; count of bases not matched to a gene: 10. This CDR3 has 16 amino acids. This CDR3 reads CASNPGGIAAKNIQYF. In nucleotides, the CDR3 is TGTGCCAGCAACCCCGGGGGGATTGCGGCCAAAAACATTCAGTACTTC.

The V gene is TRBV5-1, the J gene TRBJ1-1; D is unresolved. Trimming took off 2 bases at V and 1 base at J, with 12 bases between the two ends. The germline CDR1 and CDR2 sequences are SGHRS and YFSETQ. The CDR3 covers 15 residues. CDR3 sequence: CASSLGSGENTEAFF. CDR3 nucleotide sequence: TGCGCCAGCAGCTTAGGGTCCGGGGAGAACACTGAAGCTTTCTTT.

This clonotype was picked up a small number of times. This chain connects TRBV7-2 to TRBJ2-1, with TRBD2 matching over 7 bases. This CDR3 spans 15 amino acids. V lost 3 bases, J lost 3 bases, and 5 bases stayed unmatched. In germline, CDR1 is SGHTA, CDR2 FQGNSA. DNA of the CDR3: TGTGCCAGCAGCTTGGTACCTAGCGGCTACAATGAGCAGTTCTTC. Amino acids: CASSLVPSGYNEQFF.

This clonotype has more than one count but fewer than ten. This rearrangement joins TRBV20-1 to TRBJ2-3; D tentatively reads TRBD1 or TRBD2 (5 bases each). The CDR3 consists of 14 residues. Germline loops: CDR1 DFQATT, CDR2 SNEGSKA (reference sequence). Deletions cut 1 base from V and 1 base from J, with 9 bases between. CDR3 sequence: CSARGGTGTDTQYF. DNA for the CDR3: TGCAGTGCTAGAGGGGGGACGGGCACAGATACGCAGTATTTT.

This clonotype was counted at least ten times. The V call is TRBV5-1, the J call TRBJ2-1, with a weak D call TRBD2 (5 bases). The CDR3 covers 14 residues. V was shortened by 3 bases and J by 4 bases, with 11 bases between the two germline ends. CDR1 SGHRS and CDR2 YFSETQ come from the germline V gene. In DNA form, the CDR3 reads TGCGCCAGCAGCTCCTGGAGCGGATACAATGAGCAGTTCTTC. Amino acid sequence: CASSSWSGYNEQFF.

The rearrangement links TRBV5-1 to TRBJ2-7, with D perhaps TRBD2 (6 bases). Per germline, CDR1 SGHRS and CDR2 YFSETQ. The V gene lost 5 bases and the J gene lost 7 bases, with 16 bases spanning the gap. The CDR3 runs to 13 residues. DNA of the CDR3: TGCGCCAGCAGGCGGGACGACATCGGAGAGCAGTACTTC. Translated, it gives CASRRDDIGEQYF.

This chain uses TRBV4-3 with TRBJ2-7, with D maybe TRBD1 (6 bases). The CDR3 covers 19 residues. V was shortened by 1 base and J by 7 bases, with 29 bases between the two germline ends. Germline CDR1 and CDR2: LGHNA and YSLEER. The CDR3 DNA sequence: TGCGCCAGCAGCCAAGTCTGGGCCCCAACAGGGAGCTCCTACAATGAGCAGTACTTC. The encoded protein is CASSQVWAPTGSSYNEQYF.

The chain carries TRBV6-2 or TRBV6-3 and TRBJ2-1, with TRBD1 matching over 9 bases. CDR3 length equals 16 residues. Germline CDR1 and CDR2: MNHEY and SVGEGT. V was pared by 4 bases and J by 3 bases, with 7 bases of the junction left unmatched. CDR3: CASSWGGTGRYNEQFF. The CDR3 nucleotides are TGTGCCAGCAGTTGGGGAGGGACAGGGCGCTACAATGAGCAGTTCTTC.

There are a few counts of this clonotype. This chain links TRBV3-1 with TRBJ2-3, with D hard to call. Germline V gene sequence: CDR1 LGHDT, CDR2 YNNKEL (reference sequence). The CDR3 runs to 13 residues. Trimming shortened V by 6 bases and J by 2 bases, and 9 bases separated the two germline ends. The CDR3 DNA reads as TGTGCCAGCAGTACAATCGCCACAGATACGCAGTATTTT. Amino acids: CASSTIATDTQYF.

The rearrangement links TRBV6-5 to TRBJ2-4; D is uncertain. The CDR3 runs 14 residues. Trimming cost V 5 bases and J 0 bases, with 8 bases left between them. The germline V gene has CDR1 MNHEY and CDR2 SVGAGI. The CDR3 is CASSVTRAKNIQYF. CDR3 sequence (DNA): TGTGCCAGCAGTGTTACAAGAGCCAAAAACATTCAGTACTTC.

The chain uses TRBV28 and TRBJ2-3, with D tentatively TRBD1 or TRBD2 (5 bases each). The CDR3 is 16 residues long. The V gene's germline CDR1 is MDHEN and CDR2 SYDVKM. V dropped 6 bases and J dropped 6 bases, with 22 bases sitting between them. The CDR3 sequence is CASRTGTKLLTDTQYF. The CDR3 DNA sequence: TGTGCCAGCAGAACCGGGACCAAGCTACTTACGGATACGCAGTATTTT.

This clonotype was seen only a few times. The genes are TRBV6-2 or TRBV6-3 and TRBJ2-5, with D uncertain. V was trimmed by 2 bases and J by 2 bases, leaving 12 bases between them. The V gene's germline CDR1 is MNHEY and CDR2 SVGEGT. This CDR3 is 15 amino acids long. The CDR3 DNA reads as TGTGCCAGCAGTTACGTGCAAACTTCACAAGAGACCCAGTACTTC. It translates to CASSYVQTSQETQYF.

V is TRBV7-2 and J is TRBJ1-6, with a weak D call TRBD1 (6 bases). This CDR3 contains 13 residues. The germline gives CDR1 SGHTA, CDR2 FQGNSA. Trimming cost V 4 bases and J 9 bases, with 10 bases left between them. DNA of the CDR3: TGTGCCAGCAGCTGGGGGGCGGTTTCACCCCTCCACTTT. This sequence encodes CASSWGAVSPLHF.

This chain connects TRBV3-1 to TRBJ2-7; D remains unclear. Trimming cost V 4 bases and J 0 bases, with 10 bases left between them. This CDR3 is 14 amino acids long. Germline V gene data show CDR1 as LGHDT and CDR2 as YNNKEL (reference sequence). In nucleotides, the CDR3 is TGTGCCAGCAGCCCATTGGGTTACTCCTACGAGCAGTACTTC. It codes for CASSPLGYSYEQYF.

V usage is TRBV7-2 and J usage is TRBJ2-1, with TRBD1 identical over 8 bases. The CDR3 totals 20 residues. Germline V gene lookup returns CDR1 SGHTA and CDR2 FQGNSA. V lost 1 base, J lost 10 bases, and 24 bases stayed unmatched. For the CDR3, the DNA is TGTGCCAGCAGCTTAGAGACCCTCAACTGGACAGGGACCCCCTCATACGAGCAGTTCTTC. The encoded protein is CASSLETLNWTGTPSYEQFF.

This sequence joins TRBV6-5 and TRBJ2-3; 7 bases are shared with TRBD1. The CDR3 is made up of 16 amino acids. Germline CDR1 MNHEY, CDR2 SVGAGI. Trimming took 2 bases from V and 1 from J; bases not matched to a gene: 6. The CDR3 reads CASSYKRQGGTDTQYF. CDR3 sequence (DNA): TGTGCCAGCAGTTACAAACGACAGGGAGGCACAGATACGCAGTATTTT.

The table lists this clonotype with many counts. The chain carries TRBV12-3 or TRBV12-4 and TRBJ2-3; D ambiguous. The CDR3 consists of 15 residues. V lost 1 base and J lost 0, with 8 bases in between. The CDR3 reads CASSLEGRSTDTQYF. The CDR3 bases are TGTGCCAGCAGTTTAGAAGGGCGAAGCACAGATACGCAGTATTTT.

The chain is built from TRBV29-1 and TRBJ1-1; a possible D gene is TRBD1 (5 bases). Germline V gene lookup returns CDR1 SQVTM and CDR2 ANQGSEA. V was clipped by 6 bases and J by 0 bases, with 11 bases between them. CDR3 length: 13 residues. This chain's CDR3 is CSVEQVLNTEAFF. CDR3 coding DNA: TGCAGCGTGGAACAGGTACTGAACACTGAAGCTTTCTTT.

The table lists this clonotype with a count of one. The chain joins TRBV11-3 to TRBJ2-5; D gene uncertain. The DNA end is a closer match to TRBJ2-7, so the J assignment may be wrong. The germline CDR1 and CDR2 sequences are SGHNT and YENEEA. The CDR3 contains 13 residues. The CDR3 sequence is CASSDTKSYEQYF. In nucleotides, the CDR3 is TGTGCCAGCAGCGACACAAAATCCTACGAGCAGTACTTC.